Following are 23 T cell receptor beta chains from one sample sequenced in a study of T cells expressing NK-cell markers. Reanalyzing the 5' RACE reads, TCRdb keeps one entry per CDR3 protein, without DNA. The ten top clones account for about 1.5%, within a sample of some 500,000 distinct CDR3 sequences. Material for sequencing was blood T cells: a sorted CD56 or NKG2C T cell subset, CD4+ or CD8+ T cells, or bulk PBMC T cells (not recorded which). Receptors were obtained from a woman in her forties or fifties in good health.

The CDR3 reads CASSLGSSGANVLTF. The chain joins TRBV5-1 to TRBJ2-6. This CDR3 region has 15 residues. Germline CDR1 SGHRS, CDR2 YFSETQ. The variable domain in full, completed from reference TRBV5-1 and TRBJ2-6, reads KAGVTQTPRYLIKTRGQQVTLSCSPISGHRSVSWYQQTPGQGLQFLFEYFSETQRNKGNFPGRFSGRQFSNSRSEMNVSTLELGDSALYLCASSLGSSGANVLTFGAGSRLTVL.

This chain links TRBV14 with TRBJ1-1; TCRdb outputs TRBD1, but without DNA this stays unchecked. There are 15 residues in the CDR3. The germline gives CDR1 SGHDN, CDR2 FVKESK. The CDR3 loop is CASSQVPGDPKIALF. The full variable domain, in which reference TRBV14 and TRBJ1-1 provide the parts outside the CDR3, is EAGVTQFPSHSVIEKGQTVTLRCDPISGHDNLYWYRRVMGKEIKFLLHFVKESKQDESGMPNNRFLAERTGGTYSTLKVQPAELEDSGVYFCASSQVPGDPKIALFGQGTRLTVV.

This chain links TRBV5-1 with TRBJ1-1; TCRdb selects TRBD1, and the lack of DNA leaves this call unchecked. CDR1 is SGHRS, CDR2 YFSETQ, per germline. This CDR3 is built from 12 residues. CDR3: CASSIRGAEAFF.

This chain links TRBV10-3 with TRBJ2-1; the TCRdb D gene call, TRBD2, has no DNA to confirm it. The CDR3 consists of 13 residues. Germline CDR1 and CDR2: ENHRY and SYGVKD. The CDR3 here is CAISGGPRDEQFF.

J is TRBJ2-7 and V is TRBV12-3 or TRBV12-4. The CDR3 runs 14 residues. The CDR3: CASRYRVGSDEQYF.

The chain uses TRBV6-1 and TRBJ2-7; the TRBD2 assignment by TCRdb is unverifiable without DNA. The CDR3 is 15 amino acids. Germline V gene sequence: CDR1 MNHNS, CDR2 SASEGT. The CDR3 is CASSFLAANAYEQYF.

V is TRBV20-1 and J is TRBJ1-5. Germline CDR1 and CDR2: DFQATT and SNEGSKA (reference sequence). This CDR3 has 16 residues. The CDR3 reads CSARGSGGVSNQPQHF.

The rearrangement links TRBV10-3 to TRBJ2-7; TCRdb returns TRBD2, unconfirmable since there is no DNA. CDR1 and CDR2 from the germline V gene are ENHRY and SYGVKD. The CDR3 consists of 13 residues. CDR3 amino acids: CAISGLATDEQYF.

The chain has TRBV25-1 and TRBJ2-7; as DNA is missing, the TRBD1 call by TCRdb cannot be tested. This CDR3 region has 14 residues. Germline CDR1 and CDR2: MGHDK and SYGVNS. CDR3 sequence reads: CASSGQGARYEQYF.

CDR3 sequence reads: CAISDPDRMGLGQFF. The chain has TRBV10-3 and TRBJ2-1; TCRdb outputs TRBD1, but without DNA this stays unchecked. The CDR3 extends over 15 amino acids. Germline V gene sequence: CDR1 ENHRY, CDR2 SYGVKD.

The chain joins TRBV6-6 to TRBJ2-1; the TRBD2 assignment by TCRdb is unverifiable without DNA. CDR1 is MNHNY and CDR2 is SVGAGI in the germline V gene (reference sequence). CDR3 length: 16 residues. The CDR3 loop is CASGPPWSGTYNEQFF.

This sequence joins TRBV19 and TRBJ2-5; TCRdb's D gene call, TRBD1, goes unchecked for lack of DNA. The CDR3 loop spans 17 amino acids. CDR1 is LNHDA, CDR2 SQIVND, per germline (reference sequence). The CDR3 protein is CASSMVGLGQAAETQYF.

The chain links TRBV5-6 to TRBJ1-1; lacking DNA, the TRBD1 call made by TCRdb goes unchecked. Germline CDR1 and CDR2: SGHDT and YYEEEE. The CDR3 extends over 14 amino acids. The CDR3 region is CASSPSRVSLSAFF.

The chain couples TRBV5-5 to TRBJ2-2; TCRdb's assignment of TRBD2 cannot be checked, as there is no DNA. This CDR3 has 18 residues. Germline loops: CDR1 SGHKS, CDR2 YYEKEE (reference sequence). CDR3: CASSVMRLSAGVAGELFF. The full variable domain, with the rest looked up from reference TRBV5-5 and TRBJ2-2, is DAGVTQSPTHLIKTRGQQVTLRCSPISGHKSVSWYQQVLGQGPQFIFQYYEKEERGRGNFPDRFSARQFPNYSSELNVNALLLGDSALYLCASSVMRLSAGVAGELFFGEGSRLTVL.

The chain employs TRBV12-1 and TRBJ1-1; TCRdb lists TRBD1, though no DNA is available to test this call. TRBV12-1 is a known pseudogene. CDR3 length: 18 residues. This CDR3 is CATQKQRTEENLNTEAFF.

J is TRBJ2-7 and V is TRBV12-3 or TRBV12-4; TCRdb selects TRBD2, and the lack of DNA leaves this call unchecked. The CDR3 extends over 15 amino acids. The chain's CDR3 is CASSLGASGGRRQYF.

This chain joins TRBV24-1 and TRBJ2-3; the D gene TCRdb calls, TRBD1, cannot be checked with no DNA. Germline CDR1 KGHDR, CDR2 SFDVKD. The CDR3 totals 16 residues. CDR3 amino acids: CATSEIGGRLRDTQYF.

The chain links TRBV5-1 to TRBJ1-1. Germline V gene sequence: CDR1 SGHRS, CDR2 YFSETQ. CDR3 length equals 11 residues. This CDR3 is CASSLNDEAFF. The entire variable domain, with the rest obtained from reference TRBV5-1 and TRBJ1-1, is as follows: KAGVTQTPRYLIKTRGQQVTLSCSPISGHRSVSWYQQTPGQGLQFLFEYFSETQRNKGNFPGRFSGRQFSNSRSEMNVSTLELGDSALYLCASSLNDEAFFGQGTRLTVV.

This CDR3 reads CASSRRDRGSEAFF. The chain recombines TRBV7-8 with TRBJ1-1; TCRdb reports TRBD1, a call that lacks DNA to check it against. The V gene's germline CDR1 is SGHVS and CDR2 FQNEAQ. The CDR3 runs to 14 residues. Using reference TRBV7-8 and TRBJ1-1 for the parts outside the CDR3, the full variable domain is GAGVSQSPRYKVAKRGQDVALRCDPISGHVSLFWYQQALGQGPEFLTYFQNEAQLDKSGLPSDRFFAERPEGSVSTLKIQRTQQEDSAVYLCASSRRDRGSEAFFGQGTRLTVV.

This rearrangement joins TRBV5-1 to TRBJ2-7; as DNA is missing, the TRBD2 call by TCRdb cannot be tested. This CDR3 is built from 14 residues. Germline V lookup: CDR1 SGHRS, CDR2 YFSETQ. The CDR3 sequence is CASSTTSYSYEQYF.

The rearrangement uses TRBV7-3 and TRBJ2-1. The CDR3 is 15 amino acids. CDR1 is SGHTA, CDR2 FQGTGA, per germline. This CDR3 is CASSLRGSPYNEQFF. The full variable domain, rest sourced from reference TRBV7-3 and TRBJ2-1, is GAGVSQTPSNKVTEKGKYVELRCDPISGHTALYWYRQSLGQGPEFLIYFQGTGAADDSGLPNDRFFAVRPEGSVSTLKIQRTERGDSAVYLCASSLRGSPYNEQFFGPGTRLTVL.

The CDR3 sequence: CASKARTTNEKLFF. The gene calls are TRBV19 and TRBJ1-4. The length of the CDR3 is 14 residues. Germline values: CDR1 LNHDA, CDR2 SQIVND (reference sequence).

V and J are TRBV7-2 and TRBJ2-3; the D call from TCRdb, TRBD1, cannot be confirmed without DNA. Per germline, CDR1 SGHTA and CDR2 FQGNSA. The CDR3 consists of 13 residues. This CDR3 reads CASAGQVTDTQYF.